This TCR beta chain was recorded in a study of ipilimumab plus nivolumab after autologous stem cell transplantation. CDR3 size: 15 residues. The germline CDR1 and CDR2 sequences are GTSNPN and SVGIG (reference sequence). V was trimmed by 3 bases and J by 2 bases, leaving 17 bases between them. The protocol was immunoSEQ multiplex PCR, while the TCRdb copy is restricted to in-frame clones and leaves out a portion. The sample includes 20,000 to 25,000 clones, roughly 70% of them seen just once. The input for sequencing was PBMCs, taken in a trial of ipilimumab plus nivolumab as post-transplant consolidation. This receptor was identified in a male donor with diffuse large B-cell lymphoma. The V gene is TRBV30, the J gene TRBJ2-7, with a tentative D call TRBD1 (5 bases). In nucleotides, the CDR3 is TGTGCCTGGAGGGAAGGTGGGCAGGGAACCTACGAGCAGTACTTC. This codes for CAWREGGQGTYEQYF.